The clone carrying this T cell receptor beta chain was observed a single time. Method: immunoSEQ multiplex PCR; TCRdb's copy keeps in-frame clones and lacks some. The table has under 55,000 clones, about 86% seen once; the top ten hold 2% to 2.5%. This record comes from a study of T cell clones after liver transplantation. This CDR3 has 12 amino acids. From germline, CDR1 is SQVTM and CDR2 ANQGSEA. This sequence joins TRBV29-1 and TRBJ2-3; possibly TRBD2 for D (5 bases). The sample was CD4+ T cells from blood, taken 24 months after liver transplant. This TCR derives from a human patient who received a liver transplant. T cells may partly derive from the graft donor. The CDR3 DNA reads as TGCGGCCATCGGGGTCGCAGGGATACGCAGTATTTT. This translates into CGHRGRRDTQYF.